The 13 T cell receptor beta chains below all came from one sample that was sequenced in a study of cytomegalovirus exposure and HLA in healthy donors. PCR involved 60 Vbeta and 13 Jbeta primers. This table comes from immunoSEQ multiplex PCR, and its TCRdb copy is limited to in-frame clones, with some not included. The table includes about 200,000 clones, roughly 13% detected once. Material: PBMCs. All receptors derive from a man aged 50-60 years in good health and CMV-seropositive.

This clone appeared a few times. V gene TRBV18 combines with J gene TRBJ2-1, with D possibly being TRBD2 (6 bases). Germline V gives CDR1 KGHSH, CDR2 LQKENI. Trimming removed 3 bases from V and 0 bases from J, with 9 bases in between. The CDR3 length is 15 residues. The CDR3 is CASSPTGSSYNEQFF. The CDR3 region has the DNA TGTGCCAGCTCACCGACCGGGAGCTCCTACAATGAGCAGTTCTTC.

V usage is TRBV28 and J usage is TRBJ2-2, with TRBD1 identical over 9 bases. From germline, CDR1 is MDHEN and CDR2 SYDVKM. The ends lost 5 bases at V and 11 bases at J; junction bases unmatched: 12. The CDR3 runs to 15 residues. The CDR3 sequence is CASSQPGQGLLELFF. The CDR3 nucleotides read TGTGCCAGCAGTCAGCCGGGACAGGGTCTTCTTGAGCTGTTTTTT.

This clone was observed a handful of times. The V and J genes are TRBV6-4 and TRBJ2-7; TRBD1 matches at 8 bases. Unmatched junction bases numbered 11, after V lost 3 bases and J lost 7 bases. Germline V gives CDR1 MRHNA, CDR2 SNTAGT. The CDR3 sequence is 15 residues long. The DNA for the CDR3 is TGTGCCAGCAGTGATGTCGACAGGGGATGTATGGAGCAGTACTTC. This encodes CASSDVDRGCMEQYF.

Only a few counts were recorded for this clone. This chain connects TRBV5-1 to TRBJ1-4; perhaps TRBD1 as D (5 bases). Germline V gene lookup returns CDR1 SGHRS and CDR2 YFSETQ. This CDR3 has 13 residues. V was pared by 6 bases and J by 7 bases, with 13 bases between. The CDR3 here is CASTRGKGEKLFF. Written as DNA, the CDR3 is TGCGCCAGCACTAGGGGAAAGGGTGAAAAACTGTTTTTT. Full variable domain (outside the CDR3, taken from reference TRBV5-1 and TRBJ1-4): KAGVTQTPRYLIKTRGQQVTLSCSPISGHRSVSWYQQTPGQGLQFLFEYFSETQRNKGNFPGRFSGRQFSNSRSEMNVSTLELGDSALYLCASTRGKGEKLFFGSGTQLSVL.

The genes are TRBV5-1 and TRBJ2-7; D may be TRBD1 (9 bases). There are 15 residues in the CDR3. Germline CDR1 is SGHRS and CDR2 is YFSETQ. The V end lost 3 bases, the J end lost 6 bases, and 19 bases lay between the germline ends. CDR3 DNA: TGCGCCAGCAGCTCGGCGGGGGGACAGGGTTCCGAGCAGTACTTC. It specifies CASSSAGGQGSEQYF.

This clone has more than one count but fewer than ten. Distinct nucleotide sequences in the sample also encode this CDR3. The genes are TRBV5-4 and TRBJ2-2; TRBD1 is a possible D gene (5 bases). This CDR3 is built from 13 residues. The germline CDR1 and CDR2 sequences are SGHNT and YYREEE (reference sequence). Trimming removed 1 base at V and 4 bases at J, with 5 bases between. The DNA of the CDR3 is TGTGCCAGCAGCTTGCAGGGCACCGGGGAGCTGTTTTTT. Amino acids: CASSLQGTGELFF.

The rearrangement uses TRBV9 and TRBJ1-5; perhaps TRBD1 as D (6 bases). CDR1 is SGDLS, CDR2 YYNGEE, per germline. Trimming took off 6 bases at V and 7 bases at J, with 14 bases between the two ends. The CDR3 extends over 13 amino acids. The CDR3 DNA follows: TGTGCCAGCACGGGGCGCAGGGGCCAGCCCCAGCATTTT. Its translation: CASTGRRGQPQHF. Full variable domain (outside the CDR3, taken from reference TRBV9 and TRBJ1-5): DSGVTQTPKHLITATGQRVTLRCSPRSGDLSVYWYQQSLDQGLQFLIQYYNGEERAKGNILERFSAQQFPDLHSELNLSSLELGDSALYFCASTGRRGQPQHFGDGTRLSIL.

The DNA for the CDR3 is TGTGCCAGTAGTATAGACGAGACTAGCGGTAATGAGCAGTTCTTC. Its translation is CASSIDETSGNEQFF. The rearrangement links TRBV19 to TRBJ2-1; 9 bases are a match to TRBD2. The CDR3 length is 15 residues. Germline V gene sequence: CDR1 LNHDA, CDR2 SQIVND (reference sequence). The V gene end was trimmed by 0 bases and the J gene end by 7 bases; junction bases not matched to a gene: 4.

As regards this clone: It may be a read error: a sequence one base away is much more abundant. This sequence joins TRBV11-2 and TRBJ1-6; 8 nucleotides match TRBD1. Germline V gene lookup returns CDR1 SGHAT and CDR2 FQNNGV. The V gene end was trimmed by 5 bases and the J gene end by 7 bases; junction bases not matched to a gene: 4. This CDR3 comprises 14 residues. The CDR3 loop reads CASSRDRRNSPLHF. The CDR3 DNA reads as TGTGCCAGCAGCCGGGACAGGCGGAATTCACCCCTCCACTTT.

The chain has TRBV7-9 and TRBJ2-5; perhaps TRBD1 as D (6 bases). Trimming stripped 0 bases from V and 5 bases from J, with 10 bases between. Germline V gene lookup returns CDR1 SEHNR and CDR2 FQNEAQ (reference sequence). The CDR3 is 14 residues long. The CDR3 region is CASSLAGTIETQYF. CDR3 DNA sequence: TGTGCCAGCAGCTTAGCTGGGACAATTGAGACCCAGTACTTC.

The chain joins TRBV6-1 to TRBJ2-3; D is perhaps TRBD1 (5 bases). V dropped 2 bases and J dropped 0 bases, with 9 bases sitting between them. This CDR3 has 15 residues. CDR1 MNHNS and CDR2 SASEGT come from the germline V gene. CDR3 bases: TGTGCCAGCAGTGAACGACAGAGGAGCACAGATACGCAGTATTTT. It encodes CASSERQRSTDTQYF.

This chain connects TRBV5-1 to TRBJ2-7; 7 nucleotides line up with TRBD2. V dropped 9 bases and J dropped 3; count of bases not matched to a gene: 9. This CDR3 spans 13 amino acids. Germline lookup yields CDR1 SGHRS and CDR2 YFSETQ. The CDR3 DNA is TGCGCCACCTCAAGGGAGGGGAACTACGAGCAGTACTTC. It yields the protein CATSREGNYEQYF.

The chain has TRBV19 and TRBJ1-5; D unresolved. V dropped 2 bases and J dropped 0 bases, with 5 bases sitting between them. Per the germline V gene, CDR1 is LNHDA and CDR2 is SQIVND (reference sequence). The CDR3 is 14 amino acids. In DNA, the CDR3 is TGTGCCAGTAGTATAAGCCTTAGCAATCAGCCCCAGCATTTT. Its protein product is CASSISLSNQPQHF.